This TCR beta chain was profiled in a study of blood T cell repertoires in COVID-19. Background on the study: COVID-19 samples from acute and convalescent phases originated in the United States, Italy and Spain.

The assay was immunoSEQ multiplex PCR, and TCRdb's table has in-frame clones only and misses some. The sample has roughly 300,000 clones, approximately 90% seen once. Participants were placed into cohorts based on the clinical history they reported. Recovered status applied to Cohort 3 donors who had two consecutive negative PCRs. It also applied to those with clearance or with symptom resolution. CDR3 length: 15 amino acids. With 3 bases removed from V and 2 bases from J, the gap between germline ends came to 11 bases. Germline lookup yields CDR1 SGHRS and CDR2 YFSETQ. Turning to this clone: Other DNA sequences within the sample encode an identical CDR3.

The sequence was collected from a young woman who had recovered from COVID-19. V is TRBV5-1 and J is TRBJ2-2, with D maybe TRBD2 (6 bases). The specimen sequenced was PBMCs or T cells enriched from blood (not recorded which). The CDR3 region has the DNA TGCGCCAGCAGCTCCGGGACTGGAAACACCGGGGAGCTGTTTTTT. This translates into CASSSGTGNTGELFF.